Listed below are T cell receptor beta chains from one sample, sequenced in a study of T cell responses to AZD1222 COVID-19 vaccine. TCRdb's table, derived via immunoSEQ multiplex PCR, lists solely in-frame clones and lacks some. The table shows about 93,000 clones, with 80% to 90% occurring only once. The source material was peripheral blood, sampled on day 0 of AZD1222 vaccination. These receptors were collected from an adult in good health. Each CDR3 is given without its conserved first and last residue. The order of the fields is V gene, CDR3 length, J gene, CDR3 protein.

TRBV18	10	TRBJ2-7	ASSPTSYEQY
TRBV10-1	11	TRBJ1-1	ASSESGAGEAF
TRBV14	14	TRBJ2-1	ASSHLRQGGLDEQF
TRBV3-1/TRBV3-2	14	TRBJ2-1	ASSLLAGGFYNEQF
TRBV18	11	TRBJ2-7	ASSSGNSYEQY
TRBV11-3	14	TRBJ2-3	ASSLKREGLTDTQY
TRBV4-2	12	TRBJ1-2	ASSQEGGNYGYT
TRBV28	11	TRBJ2-2	ASKTGNTGELF
TRBV19	14	TRBJ1-2	ASSRDRGPPNYGYT
TRBV28	9	TRBJ1-5	ASSFSQPQH
TRBV7-2	13	TRBJ2-3	ASSPTSGRQNTQY
TRBV5-1	11	TRBJ1-2	ASSLEGNYGYT
TRBV5-1	12	TRBJ2-7	ASSDPPESYEQY
TRBV10-3	11	TRBJ1-3	AIREKAGNTIY
TRBV29-1	12	TRBJ2-7	SVDDSGRFNEQY
TRBV27	12	TRBJ2-7	ASSPTSGSYEQY
TRBV6-2/TRBV6-3	12	TRBJ2-5	ASSYSERGETQY
TRBV9	12	TRBJ2-1	ASSVLTEEGEQF
TRBV6-6	12	TRBJ2-3	ASSRQGALDTQY
TRBV9	12	TRBJ2-1	ASALGPSVNEQF
TRBV29-1	12	TRBJ2-3	SADYRGSRDTQY
TRBV28	9	TRBJ1-4	ASSLSEKLF
TRBV7-3	16	TRBJ2-4	ASSLTFAGGEDKNIQY
TRBV30	11	TRBJ2-4	AWSTTSGGIQY
TRBV6-1	13	TRBJ1-1	ASSDLGQMNTEAF
TRBV2	13	TRBJ1-5	ASSGTGVSNQPQH
TRBV2	13	TRBJ2-1	ASSAQAGVYNEQF
TRBV10-3	17	TRBJ1-6	AISESRTGEGWQNSPLH
TRBV6-5	13	TRBJ2-1	ASNYGGSSYNEQF
TRBV2	12	TRBJ1-5	ASSVQGANQPQH
TRBV5-1	13	TRBJ2-7	ASSLEGQGSYEQY
TRBV30	13	TRBJ2-7	AWEKDRTTSYEQY
TRBV24-1	13	TRBJ2-7	ATSDPGQSGYEQY
TRBV5-4	12	TRBJ1-2	ASSFGLDSYGYT
TRBV28	13	TRBJ1-5	ASSIPSSGNQPQH
TRBV7-8	14	TRBJ1-4	ASSFSYILQGEKLF
TRBV7-8	11	TRBJ1-5	ASSLDRGQPQH
TRBV6-5	13	TRBJ1-6	ASSSLQGYNSPLH
TRBV11-3	12	TRBJ2-3	ASSLSPYTDTQY
TRBV11-2	12	TRBJ1-1	ASSLGTVNTEAF
TRBV30	11	TRBJ1-2	AWSASTQGSYT
TRBV7-8	12	TRBJ1-4	ASSQGTDNEKLF
TRBV27	12	TRBJ2-1	ASRGTGGYNEQF
TRBV7-2	13	TRBJ2-2	ASSLAGANTGELF
TRBV6-5	12	TRBJ1-1	ASSLDRGNTEAF
TRBV6-1	12	TRBJ2-7	ASSDRWSSYEQY
TRBV9	13	TRBJ2-7	ASSVDIAGGREQY
TRBV2	11	TRBJ1-2	ASSELGNYGYT
TRBV6-5	14	TRBJ2-5	ASSYWGQGGQETQY
TRBV27	12	TRBJ2-1	ASRLAGGAGEQF
TRBV28	13	TRBJ2-4	ASSPPALAKNIQY
TRBV10-1	14	TRBJ2-2	ASSERLAGEAGELF